Below, one T cell receptor beta chain is given with its context. Its antigen is currently unknown. Via MiXCR, TCRdb re-called the multiplex PCR reads, giving one row per CDR3 protein. The sample gives 140,000 or so distinct CDR3 sequences, 32% of which show up once; roughly 2.2% is in the top ten. Samples came from axillary lymph nodes draining the breast cancer. This entry comes from a study of breast tumors, draining lymph nodes, adjacent tissues. Study results and caveats: Data only fit, rather than demonstrated, lymph node origin of most tumor T cells.

Germline lookup yields CDR1 DFQATT and CDR2 SNEGSKA (reference sequence). Trimming cost V 8 bases and J 1 base; bases outside gene matches: 5. This CDR3 has 14 amino acids. Sequencing was performed on axillary lymph node tissue. The chain employs TRBV20-1 and TRBJ2-5, with 12 bases lining up with TRBD2. The receptor's source is a female donor with breast cancer. Some clones in this sample may be carry-over from other donors' samples. The CDR3 DNA sequence: TGCAGTTACTCGACTAGCGGGGGCCAAGAGACCCAGTACTTC. Translated, it gives CSYSTSGGQETQYF.